Shown below are 22 T cell receptor beta chains from a single sample sequenced in a study of T-cell memory formation after mild COVID-19. TCRdb called the 5' RACE reads again in MiXCR, with one record for every CDR3 protein. Seen here are about 470,000 distinct CDR3 sequences, roughly 18% observed once, and the top ten hold 9% to 15%. The sample taken for sequencing was PBMCs or a T cell subset sorted from them (not recorded which). The source of these receptors is an adult woman who had mild COVID-19 (a few samples of this study predate the infection). Cell type and time point are not known.

The chain is built from TRBV9 and TRBJ2-5, with D possibly matching TRBD2 (6 bases). V gave up 2 bases and J gave up 1 base, with 12 bases separating them. CDR1 is SGDLS, CDR2 YYNGEE, per germline. CDR3 length: 15 residues. CDR3 region: CASSVYGGLQETQYF. CDR3 DNA: TGTGCCAGCAGCGTTTACGGGGGACTCCAAGAGACCCAGTACTTC.

The CDR3 coding sequence is TGTGCCAGCAGTCCCCCAGCAAGCACAGATACGCAGTATTTT. It codes for CASSPPASTDTQYF. The chain uses TRBV6-2 or TRBV6-3 and TRBJ2-3, with D hard to call. Germline V gene data show CDR1 as MNHEY and CDR2 as SVGEGT. This CDR3 region has 14 residues. The V end lost 5 bases, the J end lost 0 bases, and 9 bases lay between the germline ends.

This clonotype has a handful of counts. This sequence joins TRBV5-1 and TRBJ2-3; D may be TRBD1 or TRBD2 (5 bases each). In germline, CDR1 is SGHRS, CDR2 YFSETQ. This CDR3 spans 14 amino acids. Trimming left V 4 bases short and J 2 bases short, with 11 bases between. In nucleotides, the CDR3 is TGCGCCAGCAGCGGGACGGAGCCCACAGATACGCAGTATTTT. Translation gives CASSGTEPTDTQYF.

V is TRBV9 and J is TRBJ2-7; D might be TRBD1 or TRBD2, each matching 7 bases. The CDR3 is 15 residues long. Germline lookup yields CDR1 SGDLS and CDR2 YYNGEE. Trimming took off 3 bases at V and 0 bases at J, with 13 bases between the two ends. In nucleotides, the CDR3 is TGTGCCAGCAGCGGACTAGCAGGGGGCTCCTACGAGCAGTACTTC. Its protein product is CASSGLAGGSYEQYF.

This chain uses TRBV25-1 with TRBJ1-1; TRBD1 matches 8 bases. CDR1 is MGHDK and CDR2 is SYGVNS in the germline V gene. V was clipped by 0 bases and J by 6 bases; unmatched bases: 9. The CDR3 is 16 residues long. CDR3 amino acids: CASSEYRRTGQAEAFF. The CDR3 nucleotides are TGTGCCAGCAGTGAATATCGGCGGACAGGGCAAGCTGAAGCTTTCTTT.

This clonotype was seen a handful of times. The gene calls are TRBV14 and TRBJ2-7, with 8 bases that match TRBD1. Germline V gene sequence: CDR1 SGHDN, CDR2 FVKESK. Trimming at V came to 1 base and at J to 6 bases, leaving 2 bases not matched to a gene. The CDR3 is made up of 13 amino acids. The CDR3 nucleotides are TGTGCCAGCAGCCAAGGGACAGGGCGCGAGCAGTACTTC. It translates to CASSQGTGREQYF.

The V gene is TRBV7-9, the J gene TRBJ2-7, with a tentative D call TRBD1 (5 bases). Trimming took 4 bases from V and 3 from J, leaving 16 bases between them. CDR3 length equals 15 residues. Looked up from germline, CDR1 is SEHNR and CDR2 is FQNEAQ (reference sequence). CDR3 amino acids: CASSSKGLIGYEQYF. CDR3 DNA sequence: TGTGCCAGCAGCTCCAAGGGGCTAATTGGCTACGAGCAGTACTTC.

J is TRBJ2-7 and V is TRBV5-6; D remains ambiguous. This CDR3 is 12 amino acids long. The germline V gene encodes CDR1 SGHDT and CDR2 YYEEEE. With 4 bases removed from V and 6 bases from J, the gap between germline ends came to 11 bases. CDR3 nucleotide sequence: TGTGCCAGCAGCCCGGATGTCGGCGAGCAGTACTTC. Translation gives CASSPDVGEQYF. The full variable domain, rest sourced from reference TRBV5-6 and TRBJ2-7, is DAGVTQSPTHLIKTRGQQVTLRCSPKSGHDTVSWYQQALGQGPQFIFQYYEEEERQRGNFPDRFSGHQFPNYSSELNVNALLLGDSALYLCASSPDVGEQYFGPGTRLTVT.

This clonotype was counted only a few times. The chain carries TRBV6-2 or TRBV6-3 and TRBJ2-7, with 7 bases lining up with TRBD2. The CDR3 has 14 amino acids. From germline, CDR1 is MNHEY and CDR2 SVGEGT. Trimming at V came to 5 bases and at J to 5 bases, leaving 9 bases not matched to a gene. The CDR3 sequence is CASSLWEGFHEQYF. CDR3 bases: TGTGCCAGCAGTCTGTGGGAGGGGTTCCACGAGCAGTACTTC.

This clonotype has just a few counts. The chain is built from TRBV20-1 and TRBJ2-2; 8 bases are a match to TRBD1. Looked up from germline, CDR1 is DFQATT and CDR2 is SNEGSKA (reference sequence). This CDR3 is 14 amino acids long. V was pared by 6 bases and J by 3 bases, with 6 bases of the junction left unmatched. The CDR3 is CSAPYRGDTGELFF. Here the CDR3 DNA reads TGCAGTGCACCTTACAGGGGGGACACCGGGGAGCTGTTTTTT.

This clonotype was observed a handful of times. V and J are TRBV15 and TRBJ2-7; D is ambiguous. Germline values: CDR1 LNHNV, CDR2 YYDKDF (reference sequence). The V end was cut by 0 bases, the J end by 5 bases, with 8 bases between. This CDR3 spans 13 amino acids. In DNA form, the CDR3 reads TGTGCCACCAGCAGAGATCTAGTGAACGAGCAGTACTTC. This encodes CATSRDLVNEQYF.

This rearrangement joins TRBV7-9 to TRBJ2-1, with 12 nucleotides matching TRBD1. Germline lookup yields CDR1 SEHNR and CDR2 FQNEAQ (reference sequence). With V trimmed by 5 bases and J by 8 bases, 4 bases remained unmatched. The CDR3 is 14 amino acids. CDR3 loop: CASSRGTGGHEQFF. In nucleotides, the CDR3 is TGTGCCAGCAGCCGCGGGACAGGGGGCCATGAGCAGTTCTTC. The full variable domain, with the rest looked up from reference TRBV7-9 and TRBJ2-1, is DTGVSQNPRHKITKRGQNVTFRCDPISEHNRLYWYRQTLGQGPEFLTYFQNEAQLEKSRLLSDRFSAERPKGSFSTLEIQRTEQGDSAMYLCASSRGTGGHEQFFGPGTRLTVL.

This chain uses TRBV5-1 with TRBJ1-5; D gene ambiguous. The CDR3 has 13 residues. Germline lookup yields CDR1 SGHRS and CDR2 YFSETQ. V lost 5 bases and J 0 bases, leaving 6 bases between the germline ends. CDR3 amino acids: CASSADSNQPQHF. The CDR3 DNA sequence: TGCGCCAGCAGTGCAGATAGCAATCAGCCCCAGCATTTT.

This clonotype was seen a few times. The chain joins TRBV19 to TRBJ2-7; 7 bases agree with TRBD2. The CDR3 has 14 residues. CDR1 is LNHDA, CDR2 SQIVND, per germline (reference sequence). After removal of 2 bases from V and 2 bases from J, the junction contained 3 bases not matched to a gene. As DNA, the CDR3 is TGTGCCAGTAGTATATCGGGGGGAACCTACGAGCAGTACTTC. As protein: CASSISGGTYEQYF.

The V call is TRBV27, the J call TRBJ2-1; TRBD2 agrees at 12 bases. V gave up 6 bases and J gave up 6 bases; unmatched junction bases: 3. The CDR3 sequence is 14 residues long. The germline V gene encodes CDR1 MNHEY and CDR2 SMNVEV (reference sequence). CDR3 residues: CASRLAGGLNEQFF. CDR3 DNA sequence: TGTGCCAGCAGACTAGCGGGGGGCCTCAATGAGCAGTTCTTC.

There are many counts of this clonotype. This chain uses TRBV5-6 with TRBJ2-2; no clear D gene. This CDR3 comprises 13 residues. CDR1 SGHDT and CDR2 YYEEEE come from the germline V gene. Trimming cost V 2 bases and J 7 bases, with 9 bases left between them. CDR3 DNA sequence: TGTGCCAGCAGCTTCTCAGGATACGGGGAGCTGTTTTTT. Translated: CASSFSGYGELFF. Looking up the rest from reference TRBV5-6 and TRBJ2-2 gives the full variable domain: DAGVTQSPTHLIKTRGQQVTLRCSPKSGHDTVSWYQQALGQGPQFIFQYYEEEERQRGNFPDRFSGHQFPNYSSELNVNALLLGDSALYLCASSFSGYGELFFGEGSRLTVL.

The chain uses TRBV7-8 and TRBJ2-2; TRBD2 matches at 7 bases. Trimming cost V 8 bases and J 1 base; bases outside gene matches: 1. CDR1 and CDR2 from the germline V gene are SGHVS and FQNEAQ. The CDR3 contains 13 residues. CDR3: CASERGNTGELFF. In nucleotides, the CDR3 is TGTGCCAGCGAGCGGGGGAACACCGGGGAGCTGTTTTTT.

The CDR3: CATCPGQSGNEQFF. CDR3 DNA: TGTGCCACTTGCCCTGGACAGAGTGGCAATGAGCAGTTCTTC. This chain connects TRBV19 to TRBJ2-1; possibly TRBD1 for D (6 bases). V was clipped by 10 bases and J by 6 bases, with 19 bases between them. The germline CDR1 and CDR2 sequences are LNHDA and SQIVND (reference sequence). The CDR3 has 14 amino acids. The full variable domain, completed using reference TRBV19 and TRBJ2-1, is DGGITQSPKYLFRKEGQNVTLSCEQNLNHDAMYWYRQDPGQGLRLIYYSQIVNDFQKGDIAEGYSVSREKKESFPLTVTSAQKNPTAFYLCATCPGQSGNEQFFGPGTRLTVL.

The chain is built from TRBV2 and TRBJ2-7; D is perhaps TRBD1 (5 bases). The length of the CDR3 is 13 residues. CDR1 and CDR2 (germline): SNHLY, FYNNEI. V gave up 7 bases and J gave up 3 bases, with 13 bases separating them. Here the CDR3 DNA reads TGTGCCAGCACCTCCGCCAGGGACTACGAGCAGTACTTC. Amino acid sequence: CASTSARDYEQYF. Full variable domain (outside the CDR3, taken from reference TRBV2 and TRBJ2-7): EPEVTQTPSHQVTQMGQEVILRCVPISNHLYFYWYRQILGQKVEFLVSFYNNEISEKSEIFDDQFSVERPDGSNFTLKIRSTKLEDSAMYFCASTSARDYEQYFGPGTRLTVT.

This rearrangement joins TRBV18 to TRBJ2-7; a weak D match, TRBD2 (5 bases). This CDR3 is 12 amino acids long. Germline V gene lookup returns CDR1 KGHSH and CDR2 LQKENI. With 4 bases removed from V and 7 bases from J, the gap between germline ends came to 11 bases. The chain's CDR3 is CASSRTSGEQYF. CDR3 nucleotides: TGTGCCAGCTCACGTACTTCGGGGGAGCAGTACTTC. The entire variable domain, with the rest obtained from reference TRBV18 and TRBJ2-7, is as follows: NAGVMQNPRHLVRRRGQEARLRCSPMKGHSHVYWYRQLPEEGLKFMVYLQKENIIDESGMPKERFSAEFPKEGPSILRIQQVVRGDSAAYFCASSRTSGEQYFGPGTRLTVT.

For the CDR3, the DNA is TGTGCCAGCAGCTTGAAGGGGAATAGCGACACAGATACGCAGTATTTT. It yields the protein CASSLKGNSDTDTQYF. J is TRBJ2-3 and V is TRBV5-5, with D perhaps matching TRBD1 or TRBD2 (5 bases each). Looked up from germline, CDR1 is SGHKS and CDR2 is YYEKEE (reference sequence). The CDR3 is 16 residues long. The V gene lost 1 base and the J gene lost 2 bases, with 14 bases spanning the gap. The full variable domain, rest sourced from reference TRBV5-5 and TRBJ2-3, is DAGVTQSPTHLIKTRGQQVTLRCSPISGHKSVSWYQQVLGQGPQFIFQYYEKEERGRGNFPDRFSARQFPNYSSELNVNALLLGDSALYLCASSLKGNSDTDTQYFGPGTRLTVL.

A few counts support this clonotype. Here the CDR3 DNA reads TGTGCCAGCAGACGGGGACTAGCGGGATCCCGTGCGCAGTATTTT. Protein product: CASRRGLAGSRAQYF. V is TRBV12-3 or TRBV12-4 and J is TRBJ2-3; 13 bases match TRBD2. J was trimmed by 10 bases and V by 6 bases; bases with no gene match: 10. This CDR3 comprises 15 residues.